The source of this T cell receptor beta chain is a study of CD8+CD57+ T cells in acquired aplastic anemia. Genomic DNA templated the TCR beta VDJ and CDR3 profiling. TCRdb itself ran the reads through MiXCR, one entry per CDR3 protein. Seen here are 400,000 to 500,000 distinct CDR3 sequences, roughly 68% observed once, and the top ten hold around 4%. Ten or more counts support this clonotype. One end of the junction is discordant with germline, which a read error may explain. Germline CDR1 is SGHTA and CDR2 is FQGNSA. CDR3 length equals 14 residues. The TCR was taken from a human donor in good health, serving as a control. The sequencing input was sorted CD4+, CD8+, or CD8+CD57+ T cells (not recorded which) from PBMCs. The chain couples TRBV7-2 to TRBJ1-2; 9 bases line up with TRBD1. CDR3 residues: CASSLGQGPYGYTF. The CDR3 nucleotides read TGCGCCAGCAGCTTGGGACAGGGCCCCTATGGCTACACCTTC.